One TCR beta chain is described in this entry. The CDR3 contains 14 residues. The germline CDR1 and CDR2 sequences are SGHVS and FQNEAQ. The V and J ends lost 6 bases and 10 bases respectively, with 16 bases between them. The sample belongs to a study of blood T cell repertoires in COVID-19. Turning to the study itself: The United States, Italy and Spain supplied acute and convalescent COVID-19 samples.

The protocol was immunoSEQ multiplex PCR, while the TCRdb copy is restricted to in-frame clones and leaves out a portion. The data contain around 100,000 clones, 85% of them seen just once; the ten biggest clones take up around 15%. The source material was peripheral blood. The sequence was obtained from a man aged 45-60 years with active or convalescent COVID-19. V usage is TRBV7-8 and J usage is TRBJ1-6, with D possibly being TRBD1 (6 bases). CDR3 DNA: TGTGCCAGCAGTTCCGGGACAAGCGTCTCACCCCTCCACTTT. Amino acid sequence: CASSSGTSVSPLHF.